Sequencing of this TCR beta chain was carried out in a study of Ad26.COV2.S vaccination and SARS-CoV-2 variants. Some clones are missing from TCRdb's copy, which holds only in-frame ones; the method was immunoSEQ multiplex PCR. The sample contains roughly 380,000 clones, under 95% of which appear only once. The length of the CDR3 is 16 residues. Trimming removed 5 bases at V and 4 bases at J, with 19 bases between. Germline CDR1 reads MGHDK; CDR2 reads SYGVNS. Sequencing used peripheral blood, obtained after recovery from COVID-19. The V call is TRBV25-1, the J call TRBJ2-3; possible D gene TRBD2, 6 bases. The receptor comes from a human donor who had recovered from COVID-19. CDR3: CASSPTGRGMADTQYF. DNA of the CDR3: TGTGCCAGCAGTCCTACCGGGCGGGGAATGGCAGATACGCAGTATTTT.